This T cell receptor (beta chain) was sequenced in a study of cytomegalovirus exposure and HLA in healthy donors. Concerning this clone itself: Its antigen is unknown.

The PCR contained 60 Vbeta and 13 Jbeta primers. Clones were sequenced by immunoSEQ multiplex PCR, and TCRdb holds only the in-frame ones, with some missing. The data show 150,000 or so clones, 65% to 80% seen once. Notes on the study in general: CMV serostatus was the sole immune exposure data available.

This TCR was recovered from a woman in her thirties or forties in good health and CMV-seronegative. Sequencing was carried out using PBMCs.

DNA for the CDR3: TGTGCCTGGAACCGAGGTTCTCCGAACTCTGGAAACACCATATATTTT. The encoded protein is CAWNRGSPNSGNTIYF. The chain couples TRBV30 to TRBJ1-3; D not certain. Trimming stripped 4 bases from V and 0 bases from J, with 16 bases between. The CDR3 has 16 amino acids. Germline CDR1 is GTSNPN and CDR2 is SVGIG (reference sequence).